One and the same sample provided the 19 T cell receptor beta chains below, sequenced in a study of blood T cell repertoires in COVID-19. Profiling relied on immunoSEQ multiplex PCR, and the TCRdb table lists in-frame clones only, not all of them. The repertoire consists of 150,000 to 250,000 clones, with 87% occurring once and the leading ten covering approximately 2.4%. Sequencing used PBMCs or T cells enriched from blood (not recorded which). The receptors shown here come from a woman in her thirties who had recovered from COVID-19.

This chain uses TRBV21-1 with TRBJ1-1. TRBV21-1 is assigned pseudogene status. CDR3 length: 14 residues. The CDR3: CASTLNGVGTEAFF. In nucleotides, the CDR3 is TGTGCCAGCACCCTCAACGGGGTTGGCACTGAAGCTTTCTTT.

The chain combines TRBV7-2 with TRBJ1-6; D not certain. V was trimmed by 8 bases and J by 7 bases, leaving 15 bases between them. Germline V lookup: CDR1 SGHTA, CDR2 FQGNSA. This CDR3 is 14 amino acids long. The CDR3 spells CASCQSVKNSPLHF. CDR3 bases: TGTGCCAGCTGCCAGAGCGTGAAGAATTCACCCCTCCACTTT. The full variable domain, its missing parts supplied by reference TRBV7-2 and TRBJ1-6, is GAGVSQSPSNKVTEKGKDVELRCDPISGHTALYWYRQSLGQGLEFLIYFQGNSAPDKSGLPSDRFSAERTGGSVSTLTIQRTQQEDSAVYLCASCQSVKNSPLHFGNGTRLTVT.

This chain joins TRBV6-4 and TRBJ1-6, with 9 positions matching TRBD1. Germline-derived CDR1 and CDR2 are MRHNA and SNTAGT. The CDR3 covers 19 residues. V dropped 7 bases and J dropped 0; count of bases not matched to a gene: 13. CDR3 sequence reads: CASTPLGQGRSSYNSPLHF. CDR3 sequence (DNA): TGTGCCAGCACCCCACTCGGACAGGGGCGTAGCTCCTATAATTCACCCCTCCACTTT.

The chain has TRBV9 and TRBJ2-1; TRBD2 aligns across 11 bases. CDR3 size: 16 residues. The ends lost 0 bases at V and 16 bases at J; junction bases unmatched: 15. CDR1 is SGDLS, CDR2 YYNGEE, per germline. Here the CDR3 DNA reads TGTGCCAGCAGCGTAGCGGTGGGACTAGCGGACATAAGCATCTTCTTC. This codes for CASSVAVGLADISIFF.

The chain employs TRBV5-1 and TRBJ2-1; D is possibly TRBD2 (6 bases). Germline V gives CDR1 SGHRS, CDR2 YFSETQ. Between the trimmed V and J ends, which lost 3 bases and 4 bases, there was a span of 8 bases. The CDR3 totals 13 residues. CDR3 DNA sequence: TGCGCCAGCAGCTGGGGACTTTACAATGAGCAGTTCTTC. Translation gives CASSWGLYNEQFF. Full variable domain (outside the CDR3, taken from reference TRBV5-1 and TRBJ2-1): KAGVTQTPRYLIKTRGQQVTLSCSPISGHRSVSWYQQTPGQGLQFLFEYFSETQRNKGNFPGRFSGRQFSNSRSEMNVSTLELGDSALYLCASSWGLYNEQFFGPGTRLTVL.

The chain employs TRBV7-3 and TRBJ2-3, with 8 positions matching TRBD2. V was clipped by 2 bases and J by 0 bases; unmatched bases: 1. Germline V lookup: CDR1 SGHTA, CDR2 FQGTGA. The CDR3 consists of 15 residues. The CDR3 sequence: CASSLSSGSTDTQYF. In DNA form, the CDR3 reads TGTGCCAGCAGCTTATCTAGCGGGAGCACAGATACGCAGTATTTT. The full variable domain, rest sourced from reference TRBV7-3 and TRBJ2-3, is GAGVSQTPSNKVTEKGKYVELRCDPISGHTALYWYRQSLGQGPEFLIYFQGTGAADDSGLPNDRFFAVRPEGSVSTLKIQRTERGDSAVYLCASSLSSGSTDTQYFGPGTRLTVL.

The chain combines TRBV3-1 (or the pseudogene TRBV3-2) with TRBJ2-1; TRBD2 aligns across 12 bases. Germline V lookup: CDR1 LGHDT, CDR2 YNNKEL (reference sequence). Losses at the gene ends were 0 bases for V and 6 bases for J; bases not matched to a gene: 6. This CDR3 region has 17 residues. DNA for the CDR3: TGTGCCAGCAGCCAAGAGGGTCTAGCGGGAGGGCCCAATGAGCAGTTCTTC. This sequence encodes CASSQEGLAGGPNEQFF.

The chain is built from TRBV4-1 and TRBJ1-2; weak D call: TRBD1 (5 bases). The CDR3 covers 15 residues. The V gene lost 1 base and the J gene lost 4 bases, with 13 bases spanning the gap. Germline assignment: CDR1 MGHRA and CDR2 YSYEKL. This CDR3 reads CASSQGLGEGYGYTF. As DNA, the CDR3 is TGCGCCAGCAGCCAAGGTCTGGGGGAGGGCTATGGCTACACCTTC.

The rearrangement uses TRBV11-2 and TRBJ1-3; D gene unclear. CDR3 length: 12 residues. With 2 bases removed from V and 3 bases from J, the gap between germline ends came to 2 bases. Germline CDR1 reads SGHAT; CDR2 reads FQNNGV. This CDR3 is CASSLYGNTIYF. Here the CDR3 DNA reads TGTGCCAGCAGCTTATATGGAAACACCATATATTTT.

The gene calls are TRBV19 and TRBJ2-6, with D uncertain. Germline V gene data show CDR1 as LNHDA and CDR2 as SQIVND (reference sequence). The germline V and J ends were trimmed by 4 bases and 1 base, with 8 bases remaining between them. There are 15 residues in the CDR3. Written as DNA, the CDR3 is TGTGCCAGTAGTAGTTGGCAGTCTGGGGCCAACGTCCTGACTTTC. It yields the protein CASSSWQSGANVLTF.

This chain joins TRBV18 and TRBJ1-3; a possible D gene is TRBD1 (5 bases). V lost 2 bases to trimming and J lost 2 bases, with 7 bases between them. The CDR3 contains 14 residues. CDR1 is KGHSH, CDR2 LQKENI, per germline. CDR3 DNA: TGTGCCAGCTCACCAGAGACAGCTGGAAACACCATATATTTT. Its translation is CASSPETAGNTIYF. The full variable domain, its missing parts supplied by reference TRBV18 and TRBJ1-3, is NAGVMQNPRHLVRRRGQEARLRCSPMKGHSHVYWYRQLPEEGLKFMVYLQKENIIDESGMPKERFSAEFPKEGPSILRIQQVVRGDSAAYFCASSPETAGNTIYFGEGSWLTVV.

CDR3 sequence: CASRTQGVRQPQHF. The DNA of the CDR3 is TGTGCCAGCAGAACCCAGGGGGTTCGACAGCCCCAGCATTTT. This chain joins TRBV2 and TRBJ1-5; 7 positions agree with TRBD1. The trim removed 6 bases at V and 7 bases at J, leaving 9 bases unmatched. Germline V gene data show CDR1 as SNHLY and CDR2 as FYNNEI. The CDR3 extends over 14 amino acids.

The gene calls are TRBV15 and TRBJ2-1, with 9 nucleotides matching TRBD2. The CDR3 runs to 16 residues. Germline-derived CDR1 and CDR2 are LNHNV and YYDKDF (reference sequence). Trimming cost V 6 bases and J 8 bases; bases outside gene matches: 14. In DNA, the CDR3 is TGTGCCACCAGAGAACATAGCGGGAGCTCAAAGGATGAGCAGTTCTTC. It is translated as CATREHSGSSKDEQFF.

The chain carries TRBV3-1 (or the pseudogene TRBV3-2) and TRBJ2-4, with TRBD2 as a possible D gene (6 bases). V lost 4 bases, J lost 1 base, and 20 bases lay in between. CDR1 and CDR2 from the germline V gene are LGHDT and YNNKEL (reference sequence). The CDR3 contains 18 residues. CDR3 DNA: TGTGCCAGCAGCCCCTTTCACGGCGATGGGGGGGCCAAAAACATTCAGTACTTC. Translation: CASSPFHGDGGAKNIQYF.

The chain employs TRBV5-6 and TRBJ1-5, with a tentative D call TRBD1 (6 bases). Germline values: CDR1 SGHDT, CDR2 YYEEEE. V was pared by 3 bases and J by 3 bases, with 16 bases between. The CDR3 has 16 amino acids. The CDR3 loop is CASSYTKDSPNQPQHF. CDR3 bases: TGTGCCAGCAGCTACACAAAGGACAGTCCCAATCAGCCCCAGCATTTT.

The V call is TRBV7-2, the J call TRBJ1-3, with no clear D. Trimming stripped 6 bases from V and 2 bases from J, with 14 bases between. The CDR3 length is 15 residues. Germline V CDR1 and CDR2: SGHTA, FQGNSA. CDR3 sequence: CASSMNWAPGNTIYF. CDR3 sequence (DNA): TGTGCCAGCAGTATGAACTGGGCCCCTGGAAACACCATATATTTT. Using reference TRBV7-2 and TRBJ1-3 for the parts outside the CDR3, the full variable domain is GAGVSQSPSNKVTEKGKDVELRCDPISGHTALYWYRQSLGQGLEFLIYFQGNSAPDKSGLPSDRFSAERTGGSVSTLTIQRTQQEDSAVYLCASSMNWAPGNTIYFGEGSWLTVV.

CDR3 sequence reads: CASSSPTASNYGYTF. The CDR3 nucleotides read TGTGCCAGCAGCTCCCCGACAGCCTCTAACTATGGCTACACCTTC. The rearrangement uses TRBV7-8 and TRBJ1-2; D is perhaps TRBD1 (5 bases). The V gene lost 4 bases and the J gene lost 0 bases, with 12 bases spanning the gap. CDR3 length equals 15 residues. Germline CDR1 reads SGHVS; CDR2 reads FQNEAQ.

This chain joins TRBV13 and TRBJ2-7; tentative D call: TRBD1 (5 bases). Germline CDR1 is PRHDT and CDR2 is FYEKMQ (reference sequence). Deletions cut 1 base from V and 1 base from J, with 5 bases between. The CDR3 contains 13 residues. CDR3 sequence: CASSLEGSYEQYF. The CDR3 DNA reads as TGTGCCAGCAGCTTAGAGGGGTCCTACGAGCAGTACTTC.

This chain joins TRBV18 and TRBJ2-5; 9 bases agree with TRBD1. Trimming at V came to 6 bases and at J to 4 bases, leaving 6 bases not matched to a gene. CDR1 is KGHSH and CDR2 is LQKENI in the germline V gene. The CDR3 totals 14 residues. CDR3 amino acids: CASSHGQGPETQYF. The CDR3 coding sequence is TGTGCCAGCTCGCACGGACAGGGGCCAGAGACCCAGTACTTC. Full variable domain (rest looked up from reference TRBV18 and TRBJ2-5): NAGVMQNPRHLVRRRGQEARLRCSPMKGHSHVYWYRQLPEEGLKFMVYLQKENIIDESGMPKERFSAEFPKEGPSILRIQQVVRGDSAAYFCASSHGQGPETQYFGPGTRLLVL.